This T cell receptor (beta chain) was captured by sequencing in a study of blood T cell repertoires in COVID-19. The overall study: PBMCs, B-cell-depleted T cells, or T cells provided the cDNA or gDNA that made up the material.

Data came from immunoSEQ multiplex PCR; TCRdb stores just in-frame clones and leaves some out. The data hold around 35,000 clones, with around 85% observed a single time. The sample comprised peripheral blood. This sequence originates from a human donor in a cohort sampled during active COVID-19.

As DNA, the CDR3 is TGTGCCAGCAGTTCCCAGGGGCGGCAGCCCCAGCATTTT. Translating it yields CASSSQGRQPQHF. The genes are TRBV28 and TRBJ1-5, with D possibly TRBD1 on 6 matching bases. The V gene's germline CDR1 is MDHEN and CDR2 SYDVKM. The CDR3 has 13 amino acids. Trimming cost V 4 bases and J 7 bases, with 11 bases left between them.